The source of this TCR beta chain is a study of T cells in Graves' hyperthyroidism and ophthalmopathy. RNA transcripts served as the template for amplifying TCR beta CDR3 regions. RT-PCR in the first round (using the HTBI primer set) targeted the TCR CDR3. MiXCR, run by TCRdb on the multiplex PCR reads, gives a single entry per CDR3 protein. This table has fewer than 700,000 distinct CDR3 sequences, about a sixth appearing once. About this clonotype: Its antigen is not known.

Exclusion followed for patients with uncontrolled infection, other autoimmune disease, pregnancy or lactation. The PBMCs had their origin in around 10 ml of fresh peripheral blood. Study-wide results and limits: Most clonotypes expanded in thyroid above 0.001 were likewise present in blood. Model output signaled ophthalmopathy a median roughly 6.1 months ahead of onset.

The specimen was blood. The TCR sequence derives from a woman aged 18-29 years with Graves' ophthalmopathy.

The CDR3 loop reads CASSLASSDGELFF. As DNA, the CDR3 is TGTGCCAGCAGTCTGGCTAGCTCCGACGGGGAGCTGTTTTTT. The rearrangement links TRBV5-4 to TRBJ2-2; D is perhaps TRBD2 (5 bases). Trimming cost V 5 bases and J 7 bases, with 15 bases left between them. The germline V gene has CDR1 SGHNT and CDR2 YYREEE (reference sequence). The CDR3 is made up of 14 amino acids. The full variable domain, in which reference TRBV5-4 and TRBJ2-2 provide the parts outside the CDR3, is ETGVTQSPTHLIKTRGQQVTLRCSSQSGHNTVSWYQQALGQGPQFIFQYYREEENGRGNFPPRFSGLQFPNYSSELNVNALELDDSALYLCASSLASSDGELFFGEGSRLTVL.